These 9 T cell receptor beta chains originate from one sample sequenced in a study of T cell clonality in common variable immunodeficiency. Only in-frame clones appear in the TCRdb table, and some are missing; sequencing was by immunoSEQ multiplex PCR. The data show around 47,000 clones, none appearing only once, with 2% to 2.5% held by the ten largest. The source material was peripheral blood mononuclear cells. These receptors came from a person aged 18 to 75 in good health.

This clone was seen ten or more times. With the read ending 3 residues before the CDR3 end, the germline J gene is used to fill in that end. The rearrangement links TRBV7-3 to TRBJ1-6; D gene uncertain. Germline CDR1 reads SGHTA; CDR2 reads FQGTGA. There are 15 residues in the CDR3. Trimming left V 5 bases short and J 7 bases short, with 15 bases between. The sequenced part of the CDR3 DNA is TGTGCCAGCAGCCCATCGGAAGGGTCCAATTCACCC. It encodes CASSPSEGSNSP. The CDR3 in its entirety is CASSPSEGSNSPLHF.

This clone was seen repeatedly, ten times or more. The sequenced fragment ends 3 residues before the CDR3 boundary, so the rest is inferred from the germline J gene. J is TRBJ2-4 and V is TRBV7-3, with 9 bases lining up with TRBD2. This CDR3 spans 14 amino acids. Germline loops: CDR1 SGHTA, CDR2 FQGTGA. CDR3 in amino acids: CASSLKAGGLVQYF. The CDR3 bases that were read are TGTGCCAGCAGCTTAAAGGCGGGGGGGCTCGTT. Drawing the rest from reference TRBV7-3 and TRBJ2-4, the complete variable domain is GAGVSQTPSNKVTEKGKYVELRCDPISGHTALYWYRQSLGQGPEFLIYFQGTGAADDSGLPNDRFFAVRPEGSVSTLKIQRTERGDSAVYLCASSLKAGGLVQYFGAGTRLSVL.

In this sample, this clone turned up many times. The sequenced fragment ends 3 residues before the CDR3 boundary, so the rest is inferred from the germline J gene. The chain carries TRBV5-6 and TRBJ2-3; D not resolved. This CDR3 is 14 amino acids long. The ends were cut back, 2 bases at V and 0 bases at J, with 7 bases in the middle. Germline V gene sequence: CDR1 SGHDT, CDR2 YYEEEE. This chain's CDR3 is CASSFSVSTDTQYF. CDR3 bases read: TGTGCCAGCAGCTTCTCTGTTAGCACAGATACG.

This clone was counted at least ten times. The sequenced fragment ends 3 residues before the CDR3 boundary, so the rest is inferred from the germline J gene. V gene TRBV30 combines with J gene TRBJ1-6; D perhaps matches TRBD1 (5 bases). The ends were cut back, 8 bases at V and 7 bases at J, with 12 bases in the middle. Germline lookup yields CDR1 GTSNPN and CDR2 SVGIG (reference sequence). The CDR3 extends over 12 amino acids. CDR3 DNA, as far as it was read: TGTGCCGCCGGGGGGACCAATTCACCC. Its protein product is CAAGGTNSP. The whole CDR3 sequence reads CAAGGTNSPLHF.

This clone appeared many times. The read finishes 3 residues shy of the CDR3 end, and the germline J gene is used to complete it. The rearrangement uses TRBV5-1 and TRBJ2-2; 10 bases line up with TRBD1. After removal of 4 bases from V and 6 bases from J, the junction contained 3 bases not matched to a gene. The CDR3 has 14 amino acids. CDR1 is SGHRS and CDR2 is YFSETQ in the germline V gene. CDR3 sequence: CASSAGQGSGELFF. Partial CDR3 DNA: TGCGCCAGCAGCGCGGGACAGGGGTCCGGGGAG.

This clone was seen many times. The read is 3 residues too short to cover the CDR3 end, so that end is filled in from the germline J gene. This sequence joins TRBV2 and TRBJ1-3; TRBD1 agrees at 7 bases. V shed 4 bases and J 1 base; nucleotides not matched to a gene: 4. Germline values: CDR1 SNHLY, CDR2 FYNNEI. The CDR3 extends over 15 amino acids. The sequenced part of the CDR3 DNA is TGTGCCAGCAGTGGACAGGGTGCTTCTGGAAACACC. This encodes CASSGQGASGNT. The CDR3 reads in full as CASSGQGASGNTIYF.

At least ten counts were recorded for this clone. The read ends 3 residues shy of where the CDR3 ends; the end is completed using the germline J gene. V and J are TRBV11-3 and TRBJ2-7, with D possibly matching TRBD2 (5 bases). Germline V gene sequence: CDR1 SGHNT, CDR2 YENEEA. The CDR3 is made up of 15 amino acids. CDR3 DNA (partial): TGTGCAAGTCGCTCGGACTGCCCGCCACCCTACGAG. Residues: CASRSDCPPPYE. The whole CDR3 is CASRSDCPPPYEQYF.

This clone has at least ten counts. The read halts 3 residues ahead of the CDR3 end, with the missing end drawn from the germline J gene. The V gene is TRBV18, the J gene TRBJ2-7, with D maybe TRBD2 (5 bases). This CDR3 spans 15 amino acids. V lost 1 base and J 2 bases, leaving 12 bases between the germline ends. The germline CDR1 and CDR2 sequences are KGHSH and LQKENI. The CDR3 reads CASSPQAQTTYEQYF. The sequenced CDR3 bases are TGTGCCAGCTCACCACAGGCGCAGACTACCTACGAG. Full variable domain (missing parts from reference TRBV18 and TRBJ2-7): NAGVMQNPRHLVRRRGQEARLRCSPMKGHSHVYWYRQLPEEGLKFMVYLQKENIIDESGMPKERFSAEFPKEGPSILRIQQVVRGDSAAYFCASSPQAQTTYEQYFGPGTRLTVT.

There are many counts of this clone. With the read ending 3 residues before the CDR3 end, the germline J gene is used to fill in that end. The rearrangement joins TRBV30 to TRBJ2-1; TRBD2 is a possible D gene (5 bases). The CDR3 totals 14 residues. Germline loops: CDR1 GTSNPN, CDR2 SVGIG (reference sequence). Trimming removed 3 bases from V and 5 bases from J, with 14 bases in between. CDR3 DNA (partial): TGTGCCTGGAGCCTTGTCGCGGGCAACAATGAG. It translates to CAWSLVAGNNE. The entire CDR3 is CAWSLVAGNNEQFF.